This T cell receptor beta chain was sequenced for a study of T-cell reconstitution after alpha-beta-depleted transplantation in children. Study observations and caveats: Expanded graft clones, several hundred of them, were reportedly the source of alpha-beta T cells about two months after transplant.

The CDR3 runs to 16 residues. Germline V gene data show CDR1 as DFQATT and CDR2 as SNEGSKA (reference sequence). With 6 bases removed from V and 6 bases from J, the gap between germline ends came to 24 bases. Ten or more counts support this clonotype. No antigen is known for it. Unique molecular identifiers were built into the TCRbeta library. TCRdb re-called the PCR reads with MiXCR, one entry per CDR3 protein. This table holds hundreds of thousands of distinct CDR3 sequences, approximately 15% found once. This TCR was recovered from a male patient aged 10 to 17 who had a stem cell transplant for acute lymphoblastic leukemia, so the T cells may come from the graft donor. The chain is built from TRBV20-1 and TRBJ2-1; D perhaps matches TRBD2 (5 bases). The source material was PBMCs, mostly from graft donor cells, sampled 360 days after TCRalphabeta/CD19-depleted stem cell transplant. In nucleotides, the CDR3 is TGCAGTGCCGAAGTTTTCTCCGGACTCTACATCAATGAGCAGTTCTTC. Translation: CSAEVFSGLYINEQFF.